Sequencing of this T cell receptor (beta chain) was carried out in a study of T cell responses to AZD1222 COVID-19 vaccine. At the level of the study: Second doses at about 4 or about 12 weeks were pooled.

The CDR3 covers 14 residues. Germline V gene sequence: CDR1 LNHDA, CDR2 SQIVND (reference sequence). Trimming shortened V by 1 base and J by 7 bases, and 11 bases separated the two germline ends. Sequenced by immunoSEQ multiplex PCR; TCRdb stores in-frame clones only, minus some. The sample holds approximately 140,000 clones; approximately 94% are singletons and the top ten take under 2%. With respect to this clone: Its antigen is not known.

Regarding the study as a whole: Clonal diversity may have been underestimated, and the donors were mostly white British, with more females than males. Unmutated variant regions reportedly attract nearly half of all spike-specific TCRs.

Sample: peripheral blood, taken on day 0 of AZD1222 vaccination. The chain couples TRBV19 to TRBJ1-5; the D is unclear. This TCR was recovered from an adult in good health. Here the CDR3 DNA reads TGTGCCAGTAGTATAGTTAGGGAAGGACAGCCCCAGCATTTT. It encodes CASSIVREGQPQHF.